One T cell receptor beta chain is described in this entry. Its antigen is still unknown. Each donor's status was that of a healthy bone marrow donor. This sample stems from a study of cytomegalovirus exposure and HLA in healthy donors. Overall study findings and caveats: The investigators catalogued some 150 TCR beta chains as cytomegalovirus-associated.

The CDR3 has 16 amino acids. Germline assignment: CDR1 SGHTA and CDR2 FQGNSA. Trimming cost V 6 bases and J 1 base; bases outside gene matches: 10. The PCR had 60 Vbeta and 13 Jbeta primers. Sequenced by immunoSEQ multiplex PCR; TCRdb stores in-frame clones only, minus some. The sample carries around 85,000 clones, about three quarters recorded once. This chain links TRBV7-2 with TRBJ2-7; 9 nucleotides match TRBD2. The TCR originated in a male donor in good health and CMV-seronegative. Material for sequencing was PBMCs. The CDR3, as DNA: TGTGCCAGCAGGGTCTCGGCGGGGGGGCCTTCCTACGAGCAGTACTTC. This codes for CASRVSAGGPSYEQYF. The full variable domain, rest sourced from reference TRBV7-2 and TRBJ2-7, is GAGVSQSPSNKVTEKGKDVELRCDPISGHTALYWYRQSLGQGLEFLIYFQGNSAPDKSGLPSDRFSAERTGGSVSTLTIQRTQQEDSAVYLCASRVSAGGPSYEQYFGPGTRLTVT.